The 3 T cell receptor beta chains in this list originate from one sample, sequenced in a study of blood T cell repertoires in COVID-19. TCRdb's table, derived via immunoSEQ multiplex PCR, lists solely in-frame clones and lacks some. The table lists about 130,000 clones, 85% to 90% of them singletons. The sequencing input was peripheral blood. The receptors were gathered from a man aged 60 to 69 with COVID-19, enrolled during active disease.

The rearrangement links TRBV6-6 to TRBJ2-1, with D perhaps TRBD1 (6 bases). Per germline, CDR1 MNHNY and CDR2 SVGAGI (reference sequence). The V end lost 6 bases, the J end lost 6 bases, and 15 bases lay between the germline ends. This CDR3 comprises 14 residues. CDR3 nucleotides: TGTGCCAGCAGCCCCGGTGCCAGGGGCAATGAGCAGTTCTTC. Encoded protein: CASSPGARGNEQFF.

This chain links TRBV7-9 with TRBJ2-2; unclear D gene. Trimming removed 5 bases from V and 0 bases from J, with 7 bases in between. The CDR3 extends over 14 amino acids. CDR1 is SEHNR, CDR2 FQNEAQ, per germline (reference sequence). The CDR3, as DNA: TGTGCCAGCAGCCCCCCGTCGAACACCGGGGAGCTGTTTTTT. Its translation is CASSPPSNTGELFF. Filled out from reference TRBV7-9 and TRBJ2-2, the complete variable domain reads DTGVSQNPRHKITKRGQNVTFRCDPISEHNRLYWYRQTLGQGPEFLTYFQNEAQLEKSRLLSDRFSAERPKGSFSTLEIQRTEQGDSAMYLCASSPPSNTGELFFGEGSRLTVL.

The chain carries TRBV19 and TRBJ2-3, with a tentative D call TRBD2 (5 bases). The V gene's germline CDR1 is LNHDA and CDR2 SQIVND (reference sequence). The V end was cut by 10 bases, the J end by 1 base, with 12 bases between. This CDR3 comprises 13 residues. CDR3: CAIRNGGTDTQYF. DNA of the CDR3: TGTGCCATCCGTAACGGGGGCACAGATACGCAGTATTTT.